This T cell receptor (beta chain) was found in a study of blood T cell repertoires in COVID-19. About the research overall: Some COVID-19 samples were acute and others convalescent; all came from the United States, Italy and Spain. T cells, B-cell-depleted T cells, or PBMCs provided the cDNA or gDNA that served as material.

V was shortened by 3 bases and J by 3 bases, with 11 bases between the two germline ends. The CDR3 runs to 14 residues. In germline, CDR1 is SNHLY, CDR2 FYNNEI. Using immunoSEQ multiplex PCR, the repertoire was profiled, and TCRdb retains in-frame clones only, with some absent. This sample yields 250,000 to 350,000 clones, of which more than 80% are seen a single time; approximately 1.2% belongs to the top ten. The sample consisted of PBMCs or T cells enriched from blood (not recorded which). The sequence was collected from a woman under 40 who had recovered from COVID-19. The chain recombines TRBV2 with TRBJ1-2; possibly TRBD1 for D (5 bases). The CDR3 region is CASSERTGDYGYTF. CDR3 sequence (DNA): TGTGCCAGCAGTGAGAGAACAGGAGACTATGGCTACACCTTC.